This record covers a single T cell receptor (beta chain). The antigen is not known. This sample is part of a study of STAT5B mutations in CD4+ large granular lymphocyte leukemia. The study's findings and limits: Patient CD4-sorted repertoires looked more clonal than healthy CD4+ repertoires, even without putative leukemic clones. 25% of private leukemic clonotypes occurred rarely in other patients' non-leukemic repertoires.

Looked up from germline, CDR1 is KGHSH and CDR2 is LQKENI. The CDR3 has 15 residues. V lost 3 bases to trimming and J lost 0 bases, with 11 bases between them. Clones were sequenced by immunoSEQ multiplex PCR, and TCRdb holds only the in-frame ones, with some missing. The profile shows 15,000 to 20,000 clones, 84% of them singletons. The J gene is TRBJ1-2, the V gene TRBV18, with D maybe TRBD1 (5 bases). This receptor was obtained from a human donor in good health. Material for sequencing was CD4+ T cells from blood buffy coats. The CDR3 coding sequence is TGTGCCAGCTCACCCCGAGTGGGGGCTAACTATGGCTACACCTTC. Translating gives CASSPRVGANYGYTF.